This T cell receptor beta chain was recorded in a study of blood T cell repertoires in COVID-19. Study as a whole: Acute and convalescent COVID-19 specimens originated in the United States, Italy and Spain. PBMCs, B-cell-depleted T cells, or T cells provided the cDNA or gDNA that made up the material.

V lost 0 bases and J 1 base, leaving 10 bases between the germline ends. Germline CDR1 is MGHRA and CDR2 is YSYEKL. CDR3 length equals 15 residues. As originally analysed: Cell counts per sample came from amplifying reference gene primers. The repertoire was sequenced with immunoSEQ multiplex PCR; TCRdb's copy has only in-frame clones and lacks some. From that table come the V and J calls and clone size; the DNA was used to work out D and trimming. The data contain some 150,000 clones, more than 75% of them singletons. The sequenced sample was peripheral blood. The chain carries TRBV4-1 and TRBJ2-7; a possible D gene is TRBD1 (5 bases). The TCR originated in a human donor in a cohort sampled during active COVID-19. CDR3 bases: TGCGCCAGCAGCCAAGAGATCAGGGTGTCCTACGAGCAGTACTTC. This codes for CASSQEIRVSYEQYF.